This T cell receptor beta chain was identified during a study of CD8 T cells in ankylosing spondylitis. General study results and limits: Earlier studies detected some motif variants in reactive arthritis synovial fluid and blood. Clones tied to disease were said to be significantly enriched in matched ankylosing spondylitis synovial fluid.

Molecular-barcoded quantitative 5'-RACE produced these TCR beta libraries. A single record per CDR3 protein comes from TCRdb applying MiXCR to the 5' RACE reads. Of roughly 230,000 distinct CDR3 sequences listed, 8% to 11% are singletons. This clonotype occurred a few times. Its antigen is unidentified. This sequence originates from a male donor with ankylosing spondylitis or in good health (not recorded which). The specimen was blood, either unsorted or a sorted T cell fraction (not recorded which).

The CDR3 protein is CASRVGTASSYNEQFF. The CDR3 coding sequence is TGTGCCAGCAGGGTGGGGACAGCGAGCTCCTACAATGAGCAGTTCTTC. The chain couples TRBV6-4 to TRBJ2-1; 7 bases line up with TRBD1. The J segment lost 0 bases and the V segment lost 6 bases, leaving 8 bases of the junction unmatched. The CDR3 runs 16 residues. Germline V gene sequence: CDR1 MRHNA, CDR2 SNTAGT.